The next 23 T cell receptor beta chains were all read from a single sample in a study of blood T cell repertoires in COVID-19. TCRdb keeps only in-frame clones here, not all; method: immunoSEQ multiplex PCR. The sample includes 40,000 to 50,000 clones, around 76% seen only once; the top ten take 8.5%. The specimen sequenced was peripheral blood. These receptors were obtained from a man aged 70 or older with active or convalescent COVID-19.

J is TRBJ2-3 and V is TRBV6-5; TRBD2 matches at 7 bases. This CDR3 comprises 15 residues. The ends lost 4 bases at V and 4 bases at J; junction bases unmatched: 8. Germline loops: CDR1 MNHEY, CDR2 SVGAGI. CDR3 amino acids: CASSFGAGLPDTQYF. In nucleotides, the CDR3 is TGTGCCAGCAGTTTCGGAGCGGGGCTCCCAGATACGCAGTATTTT.

V and J are TRBV28 and TRBJ1-2; TRBD1 matches at 11 bases. This CDR3 has 15 amino acids. CDR1 is MDHEN and CDR2 is SYDVKM in the germline V gene. Trimming cost V 2 bases and J 8 bases; bases outside gene matches: 7. The CDR3: CASSLIQGQGVGYTF. Written as DNA, the CDR3 is TGTGCCAGCAGTTTAATTCAGGGACAGGGGGTCGGCTACACCTTC.

This clone was picked up a small number of times. This rearrangement joins TRBV4-1 to TRBJ2-2; D uncertain. The V gene lost 1 base and the J gene lost 5 bases, with 17 bases spanning the gap. Germline values: CDR1 MGHRA, CDR2 YSYEKL. This CDR3 spans 17 amino acids. The CDR3 here is CASSQAPPRMATGELFF. CDR3 DNA: TGCGCCAGCAGCCAAGCCCCGCCAAGAATGGCTACCGGGGAGCTGTTTTTT.

The rearrangement uses TRBV25-1 and TRBJ1-1; D is undetermined. The CDR3 length is 14 residues. Germline V gene data show CDR1 as MGHDK and CDR2 as SYGVNS. V was clipped by 3 bases and J by 1 base, with 9 bases between them. The CDR3 here is CASSEEYANTEAFF. The CDR3 nucleotides are TGTGCCAGCAGTGAGGAGTATGCGAACACTGAAGCTTTCTTT. Full variable domain (outside the CDR3, taken from reference TRBV25-1 and TRBJ1-1): EADIYQTPRYLVIGTGKKITLECSQTMGHDKMYWYQQDPGMELHLIHYSYGVNSTEKGDLSSESTVSRIRTEHFPLTLESARPSHTSQYLCASSEEYANTEAFFGQGTRLTVV.

V gene TRBV3-1 (or the pseudogene TRBV3-2) combines with J gene TRBJ2-7, with TRBD1 matching 7 bases. There are 14 residues in the CDR3. With V trimmed by 5 bases and J by 0 bases, 4 bases remained unmatched. From germline, CDR1 is LGHDT and CDR2 YNNKEL (reference sequence). The CDR3 spells CASSKDRLSYEQYF. In nucleotides, the CDR3 is TGTGCCAGCAGCAAGGACAGGCTCTCCTACGAGCAGTACTTC.

This chain joins TRBV5-1 and TRBJ1-4; the match to TRBD1 covers 7 bases. CDR3 length equals 15 residues. Germline V lookup: CDR1 SGHRS, CDR2 YFSETQ. Trimming took 4 bases from V and 4 from J; bases not matched to a gene: 7. The CDR3 reads CASSTGTARNEKLFF. The DNA of the CDR3 is TGCGCCAGCAGCACTGGGACAGCACGTAATGAAAAACTGTTTTTT.

J is TRBJ1-3 and V is TRBV5-1; 7 nucleotides align to TRBD1. This CDR3 region has 14 residues. V lost 2 bases, J lost 3 bases, and 2 bases stayed unmatched. The germline gives CDR1 SGHRS, CDR2 YFSETQ. CDR3 nucleotide sequence: TGCGCCAGCAGCTTAGGGACAGTTGGAAACACCATATATTTT. Translated, it gives CASSLGTVGNTIYF.

V and J are TRBV27 and TRBJ1-3; D is unclear. Germline V CDR1 and CDR2: MNHEY, SMNVEV (reference sequence). The CDR3 loop spans 13 amino acids. V was trimmed by 6 bases and J by 8 bases, leaving 14 bases between them. CDR3 sequence: CASSYIDGDTIYF. The CDR3 DNA sequence: TGTGCCAGCAGCTACATAGACGGGGACACCATATATTTT.

This clone showed up just a few times. The chain recombines TRBV19 with TRBJ2-1; TRBD2 aligns across 11 bases. The CDR3 is 15 residues long. Germline V lookup: CDR1 LNHDA, CDR2 SQIVND (reference sequence). V lost 5 bases to trimming and J lost 8 bases; unmatched junction nucleotides: 8. In DNA, the CDR3 is TGTGCCAGTAGTCGGCGGCTAGCGGGGGGAGATGAGCAGTTCTTC. It is translated as CASSRRLAGGDEQFF.

The rearrangement joins TRBV27 to TRBJ2-7; 10 bases match TRBD2. V was clipped by 6 bases and J by 3 bases; unmatched bases: 8. The CDR3 spans 15 residues. Germline V lookup: CDR1 MNHEY, CDR2 SMNVEV (reference sequence). CDR3 loop: CASRFSAGGIYEQYF. The CDR3 DNA reads TGTGCCAGCAGATTTTCAGCGGGGGGGATCTACGAGCAGTACTTC.

The rearrangement joins TRBV6-5 to TRBJ2-7; 11 positions match TRBD1. Looked up from germline, CDR1 is MNHEY and CDR2 is SVGAGI. The CDR3 totals 15 residues. The V gene end was trimmed by 6 bases and the J gene end by 6 bases; junction bases not matched to a gene: 10. The CDR3 nucleotides read TGTGCCAGCAGACTCGCCGGGACAGGGGGTACCGAGCAGTACTTC. Translated, it gives CASRLAGTGGTEQYF.

The V and J genes are TRBV5-4 and TRBJ1-2; 7 nucleotides line up with TRBD1. The germline gives CDR1 SGHNT, CDR2 YYREEE (reference sequence). V dropped 3 bases and J dropped 1; count of bases not matched to a gene: 12. The CDR3 has 17 residues. CDR3 DNA sequence: TGTGCCAGCAGCTCCTTTTTTTCGAGGGGGCTTAACTATGGCTACACCTTC. Amino acids: CASSSFFSRGLNYGYTF.

The V call is TRBV6-5, the J call TRBJ1-1; D is ambiguous. Germline V gene lookup returns CDR1 MNHEY and CDR2 SVGAGI. V lost 7 bases and J 4 bases, leaving 7 bases between the germline ends. CDR3 length: 11 residues. In DNA, the CDR3 is TGTGCCAGCATTCAGCGCACTGAAGCTTTCTTT. Translation: CASIQRTEAFF.

The chain uses TRBV11-3 and TRBJ1-4; D is unresolved. CDR3 size: 15 residues. Deletions cut 5 bases from V and 7 bases from J, with 17 bases between. Germline assignment: CDR1 SGHNT and CDR2 YENEEA. As DNA, the CDR3 is TGTGCCAGCAGCCCCCCGTCGGCGGGAAGTGAAAAACTGTTTTTT. Amino acids: CASSPPSAGSEKLFF. Variable domain in full (rest from reference TRBV11-3 and TRBJ1-4): EAGVVQSPRYKIIEKKQPVAFWCNPISGHNTLYWYLQNLGQGPELLIRYENEEAVDDSQLPKDRFSAERLKGVDSTLKIQPAELGDSAVYLCASSPPSAGSEKLFFGSGTQLSVL.

The genes are TRBV6-5 and TRBJ1-2; possible D gene TRBD1, 6 bases. The CDR3 covers 14 residues. Trimming stripped 2 bases from V and 8 bases from J, with 15 bases between. CDR1 MNHEY and CDR2 SVGAGI come from the germline V gene. CDR3 nucleotides: TGTGCCAGCAGTTACGAGCGGGGGCAGAACGGCTACACCTTC. Translating it yields CASSYERGQNGYTF.

V is TRBV30 and J is TRBJ2-6; the match to TRBD1 covers 7 bases. After removal of 1 base from V and 0 bases from J, the junction contained 0 bases not matched to a gene. This CDR3 comprises 15 residues. Per the germline V gene, CDR1 is GTSNPN and CDR2 is SVGIG (reference sequence). The chain's CDR3 is CAWSAGGSGANVLTF. CDR3 in DNA: TGTGCCTGGAGTGCAGGGGGCTCTGGGGCCAACGTCCTGACTTTC. Full variable domain (missing parts from reference TRBV30 and TRBJ2-6): SQTIHQWPATLVQPVGSPLSLECTVEGTSNPNLYWYRQAAGRGLQLLFYSVGIGQISSEVPQNLSASRPQDRQFILSSKKLLLSDSGFYLCAWSAGGSGANVLTFGAGSRLTVL.

This clone was observed a single time. The chain combines TRBV27 with TRBJ2-3; 14 bases line up with TRBD2. Trimming at V came to 4 bases and at J to 6 bases, leaving 9 bases not matched to a gene. The length of the CDR3 is 17 residues. The germline CDR1 and CDR2 sequences are MNHEY and SMNVEV (reference sequence). The CDR3 DNA reads as TGTGCCAGCAGTTCCACCGGGACTAGCGGGGGATTCGATACGCAGTATTTT. Residues: CASSSTGTSGGFDTQYF.

This rearrangement joins TRBV11-1 to TRBJ1-1; D is uncertain. V gave up 2 bases and J gave up 0 bases, with 4 bases separating them. The CDR3 loop spans 13 amino acids. Germline values: CDR1 SGHAT, CDR2 FQDESV (reference sequence). Here the CDR3 reads CASSLSLNTEAFF. In nucleotides, the CDR3 is TGTGCCAGCAGCTTATCTTTGAACACTGAAGCTTTCTTT.

The rearrangement links TRBV6-5 to TRBJ1-1; 8 bases map to TRBD1. J lost 7 bases, V lost 4 bases, and 5 bases had no gene match. This CDR3 has 13 residues. Germline loops: CDR1 MNHEY, CDR2 SVGAGI. CDR3 coding DNA: TGTGCCAGCAGTTGGACAGGGAGAAATGAAGCTTTCTTT. Translating gives CASSWTGRNEAFF.

The J gene is TRBJ2-5, the V gene TRBV19; TRBD1 is a possible D gene (5 bases). CDR1 and CDR2 (germline): LNHDA, SQIVND (reference sequence). CDR3 size: 18 residues. V lost 2 bases to trimming and J lost 3 bases, with 22 bases between them. The CDR3 spells CASSIRSGRSGLKETQYF. CDR3 in DNA: TGTGCCAGTAGTATAAGGTCGGGCAGGTCAGGGTTAAAAGAGACCCAGTACTTC.

The chain joins TRBV27 to TRBJ1-1; a possible D gene is TRBD1 (5 bases). Trimming left V 5 bases short and J 5 bases short, with 12 bases between. CDR3 size: 13 residues. The germline gives CDR1 MNHEY, CDR2 SMNVEV (reference sequence). CDR3 coding DNA: TGTGCCAGCAGTCCGGTTCAGGGAACTGAAGCTTTCTTT. Translating it yields CASSPVQGTEAFF.

The chain is built from TRBV19 and TRBJ1-1; TRBD1 agrees at 7 bases. The length of the CDR3 is 14 residues. Unmatched junction bases numbered 5, after V lost 3 bases and J lost 4 bases. In germline, CDR1 is LNHDA, CDR2 SQIVND (reference sequence). CDR3 sequence reads: CASSMSTGLTEAFF. CDR3 in DNA: TGTGCCAGTAGTATGTCGACAGGGCTCACTGAAGCTTTCTTT.

The chain joins TRBV19 to TRBJ1-5; 10 bases agree with TRBD1. The CDR3 consists of 14 residues. The J segment lost 4 bases and the V segment lost 10 bases, leaving 7 bases of the junction unmatched. The germline V gene has CDR1 LNHDA and CDR2 SQIVND (reference sequence). CDR3 sequence: CATSDRGINQPQHF. The CDR3 nucleotides are TGTGCCACTTCGGACAGGGGGATTAATCAGCCCCAGCATTTT.